A selection of T cell receptor beta chains follows, all from one sample in a study of blood T cell repertoires in COVID-19. Assay: immunoSEQ multiplex PCR; the TCRdb copy retains only in-frame clones and omits some. Here the sample spans about 140,000 clones, about 87% being singletons. Input material: peripheral blood. The origin of the receptors is a human donor with COVID-19, enrolled during active disease. The donor label of this sample is uncertain. Both conserved end residues are part of each CDR3. The order of the fields is D gene, CDR3 length, V gene, J gene, clone size, CDR3 protein, CDR3 DNA. A D gene is named only where the DNA matches it firmly. Expanded clones get a size class; other rows say once, few or many, or leave the size out.

d_gene: NA; len: 14; v_gene: TRBV19; j_gene: TRBJ1-1; abundance: NA; CDR3aa: CASRQLLRDTEAFF; CDR3nt: TGTGCCAGTAGGCAACTCCTCCGAGACACTGAAGCTTTCTTT
d_gene: NA; len: 15; v_gene: TRBV19; j_gene: TRBJ1-2; abundance: NA; CDR3aa: CASSISAGWSYGYTF; CDR3nt: TGTGCCAGTAGTATCTCAGCAGGGTGGAGCTATGGCTACACCTTC
d_gene: NA; len: 14; v_gene: TRBV3-1/TRBV3-2; j_gene: TRBJ2-5; abundance: NA; CDR3aa: CASSQLGGEPVFYF; CDR3nt: TGTGCCAGCAGCCAGCTCGGCGGGGAGCCCGTGTTCTACTTC
d_gene: TRBD2; len: 15; v_gene: TRBV3-1/TRBV3-2; j_gene: TRBJ2-7; abundance: NA; CDR3aa: CASSEVGSGIGQQYF; CDR3nt: TGTGCCAGCAGCGAAGTCGGTAGCGGGATAGGTCAGCAGTACTTC
d_gene: NA; len: 15; v_gene: TRBV18; j_gene: TRBJ2-5; abundance: NA; CDR3aa: CASSPLADSQETQYF; CDR3nt: TGTGCCAGCTCACCTCTCGCGGACAGCCAAGAGACCCAGTACTTC
d_gene: NA; len: 13; v_gene: TRBV27; j_gene: TRBJ1-1; abundance: NA; CDR3aa: CASRRDGNTEAFF; CDR3nt: TGTGCCAGCAGGCGGGACGGGAACACTGAAGCTTTCTTT
d_gene: TRBD2; len: 19; v_gene: TRBV11-3; j_gene: TRBJ2-1; abundance: NA; CDR3aa: CASSSSTSGPEGGRHEQFF; CDR3nt: TGTGCCAGCAGCTCTTCGACTAGCGGCCCGGAGGGTGGTCGCCATGAGCAGTTCTTC
d_gene: TRBD1; len: 16; v_gene: TRBV19; j_gene: TRBJ2-1; abundance: NA; CDR3aa: CASSILPGQGRDEQFF; CDR3nt: TGTGCCAGTAGCATACTACCGGGACAGGGTCGGGATGAGCAGTTCTTC
d_gene: TRBD1; len: 14; v_gene: TRBV30; j_gene: TRBJ1-3; abundance: NA; CDR3aa: CAWTRGLGGNTIYF; CDR3nt: TGTGCCTGGACCAGGGGGCTAGGAGGAAACACCATATATTTT
d_gene: NA; len: 12; v_gene: TRBV12-3/TRBV12-4; j_gene: TRBJ1-2; abundance: few; CDR3aa: CASSSNGWNYTF; CDR3nt: TGTGCCAGCAGTTCAAACGGGTGGAACTACACCTTC
d_gene: TRBD1; len: 14; v_gene: TRBV7-9; j_gene: TRBJ1-2; abundance: NA; CDR3aa: CASSRRDSPYGYTF; CDR3nt: TGTGCCAGCAGCCGGAGGGACAGCCCCTATGGCTACACCTTC
d_gene: TRBD1; len: 15; v_gene: TRBV4-1; j_gene: TRBJ1-5; abundance: NA; CDR3aa: CASSQDDRGYQPQHF; CDR3nt: TGCGCCAGCAGCCAAGACGACAGGGGATATCAGCCCCAGCATTTT
d_gene: NA; len: 13; v_gene: TRBV19; j_gene: TRBJ2-1; abundance: NA; CDR3aa: CASSNPAVGEQFF; CDR3nt: TGTGCCAGTAGTAACCCGGCGGTGGGTGAGCAGTTCTTC
d_gene: NA; len: 15; v_gene: TRBV5-5; j_gene: TRBJ1-1; abundance: NA; CDR3aa: CASSLWAGENTEAFF; CDR3nt: TGTGCCAGCAGCTTGTGGGCAGGGGAGAACACTGAAGCTTTCTTT
d_gene: TRBD2; len: 16; v_gene: TRBV7-3; j_gene: TRBJ2-1; abundance: NA; CDR3aa: CASSLEGASGVREQFF; CDR3nt: TGTGCCAGCAGCTTAGAGGGGGCTAGCGGGGTGAGGGAGCAGTTCTTC
d_gene: NA; len: 13; v_gene: TRBV5-1; j_gene: TRBJ1-1; abundance: few; CDR3aa: CASSRQQNTEAFF; CDR3nt: TGCGCCAGCAGCCGACAGCAGAACACTGAAGCTTTCTTT
d_gene: TRBD2; len: 15; v_gene: TRBV7-8; j_gene: TRBJ2-2; abundance: NA; CDR3aa: CASSLLAGKAGELFF; CDR3nt: TGTGCCAGCAGCCTCTTAGCGGGAAAGGCCGGGGAGCTGTTTTTT
d_gene: TRBD1; len: 14; v_gene: TRBV7-9; j_gene: TRBJ2-1; abundance: NA; CDR3aa: CASSFLQGYNEQFF; CDR3nt: TGTGCCAGCAGCTTTCTACAGGGGTACAATGAGCAGTTCTTC
d_gene: NA; len: 14; v_gene: TRBV3-1/TRBV3-2; j_gene: TRBJ1-2; abundance: NA; CDR3aa: CASSQDWRGYGYTF; CDR3nt: TGTGCCAGCAGCCAAGACTGGCGAGGATATGGCTACACCTTC
d_gene: TRBD2; len: 17; v_gene: TRBV6-2/TRBV6-3; j_gene: TRBJ2-3; abundance: once; CDR3aa: CASSEGLAGGGTDTQYF; CDR3nt: TGTGCCAGCAGCGAGGGACTAGCGGGGGGGGGCACAGATACGCAGTATTTT
d_gene: NA; len: 14; v_gene: TRBV15; j_gene: TRBJ1-2; abundance: NA; CDR3aa: CATSPGTPNYGYTF; CDR3nt: TGTGCCACCAGCCCCGGGACACCAAACTATGGCTACACCTTC
d_gene: TRBD2; len: 14; v_gene: TRBV6-5; j_gene: TRBJ2-7; abundance: NA; CDR3aa: CASTQAGSSYEQYF; CDR3nt: TGTGCCAGCACCCAAGCGGGGTCTTCCTACGAGCAGTACTTC
d_gene: NA; len: 13; v_gene: TRBV10-3; j_gene: TRBJ1-1; abundance: NA; CDR3aa: CASTTDMNTEAFF; CDR3nt: TGTGCCTCGACGACAGATATGAACACTGAAGCTTTCTTT
d_gene: TRBD1; len: 17; v_gene: TRBV19; j_gene: TRBJ2-7; abundance: NA; CDR3aa: CASSNLPGTGSQGSQYF; CDR3nt: TGTGCCAGTAGTAACCTCCCCGGGACAGGGTCCCAAGGCTCCCAGTACTTC
d_gene: TRBD1; len: 13; v_gene: TRBV10-2; j_gene: TRBJ2-5; abundance: once; CDR3aa: CASSRQGWETQYF; CDR3nt: TGCGCCAGCAGTCGACAGGGATGGGAGACCCAGTACTTC
d_gene: TRBD1; len: 13; v_gene: TRBV24-1; j_gene: TRBJ2-1; abundance: NA; CDR3aa: CATRRTGGNEQFF; CDR3nt: TGTGCCACCAGGAGAACAGGGGGCAATGAGCAGTTCTTC
d_gene: TRBD1; len: 15; v_gene: TRBV6-5; j_gene: TRBJ1-6; abundance: NA; CDR3aa: CASSYEQGGNSPLHF; CDR3nt: TGTGCCAGCAGTTATGAACAGGGGGGTAATTCACCCCTCCACTTT
d_gene: NA; len: 12; v_gene: TRBV30; j_gene: TRBJ2-1; abundance: NA; CDR3aa: CAWSVQGHEQFF; CDR3nt: TGTGCCTGGAGTGTGCAGGGCCATGAGCAGTTCTTC
d_gene: TRBD1; len: 17; v_gene: TRBV6-2/TRBV6-3; j_gene: TRBJ2-2; abundance: NA; CDR3aa: CASSSGQGAASAGELFF; CDR3nt: TGTGCCAGCAGTTCTGGACAGGGGGCGGCTTCGGCCGGGGAGCTGTTTTTT
d_gene: TRBD1; len: 15; v_gene: TRBV5-4; j_gene: TRBJ1-6; abundance: NA; CDR3aa: CASSARTGFNSPLHF; CDR3nt: TGTGCCAGCAGCGCTCGGACAGGGTTCAATTCACCCCTCCACTTT
d_gene: TRBD1; len: 16; v_gene: TRBV4-1; j_gene: TRBJ1-5; abundance: NA; CDR3aa: CASSPPGDRTTQPQHF; CDR3nt: TGCGCCAGCAGCCCGCCTGGGGACAGGACCACTCAGCCCCAGCATTTT
d_gene: TRBD1; len: 16; v_gene: TRBV10-3; j_gene: TRBJ1-1; abundance: NA; CDR3aa: CAISLHRDRVNSEAFF; CDR3nt: TGTGCCATCAGTCTTCACCGGGACAGGGTAAATTCTGAAGCTTTCTTT
d_gene: NA; len: 13; v_gene: TRBV7-9; j_gene: TRBJ1-1; abundance: NA; CDR3aa: CASSRDRVTEAFF; CDR3nt: TGTGCCAGCAGCAGGGACCGCGTCACTGAAGCTTTCTTT
d_gene: TRBD2; len: 14; v_gene: TRBV5-1; j_gene: TRBJ2-2; abundance: NA; CDR3aa: CASAGTTNTGELFF; CDR3nt: TGCGCCAGCGCCGGGACTACTAACACCGGGGAGCTGTTTTTT
d_gene: NA; len: 13; v_gene: TRBV24-1; j_gene: TRBJ1-4; abundance: NA; CDR3aa: CATSDYRSEKLFF; CDR3nt: TGTGCCACCAGTGATTACAGGAGCGAAAAACTGTTTTTT
d_gene: TRBD1; len: 15; v_gene: TRBV11-2; j_gene: TRBJ1-6; abundance: few; CDR3aa: CASRYTGQGTSPLHF; CDR3nt: TGTGCCAGCAGATACACGGGACAGGGGACTTCACCCCTCCACTTT
d_gene: TRBD2; len: 14; v_gene: TRBV10-2; j_gene: TRBJ2-1; abundance: NA; CDR3aa: CATSLAGEYNEQFF; CDR3nt: TGCGCCACCTCACTAGCGGGGGAATACAATGAGCAGTTCTTC
d_gene: TRBD1; len: 13; v_gene: TRBV3-1/TRBV3-2; j_gene: TRBJ1-1; abundance: NA; CDR3aa: CASSLQGAVEAFF; CDR3nt: TGTGCCAGCAGCCTTCAGGGGGCGGTTGAAGCTTTCTTT
d_gene: TRBD1; len: 16; v_gene: TRBV3-1/TRBV3-2; j_gene: TRBJ2-5; abundance: NA; CDR3aa: CASSQHTGTGGETQYF; CDR3nt: TGTGCCAGCAGCCAGCACACCGGGACAGGGGGAGAGACCCAGTACTTC
d_gene: TRBD2; len: 15; v_gene: TRBV11-3; j_gene: TRBJ2-1; abundance: once; CDR3aa: CASSPGTSTYNEQFF; CDR3nt: TGTGCCAGCAGCCCGGGGACTAGCACCTACAATGAGCAGTTCTTC
d_gene: NA; len: 14; v_gene: TRBV10-1; j_gene: TRBJ2-5; abundance: NA; CDR3aa: CASSETGPEETQYF; CDR3nt: TGCGCCAGCAGTGAGACAGGGCCCGAAGAGACCCAGTACTTC
d_gene: TRBD2; len: 12; v_gene: TRBV3-1/TRBV3-2; j_gene: TRBJ2-1; abundance: NA; CDR3aa: CASSQHGTSEFF; CDR3nt: TGTGCCAGCAGCCAACACGGGACTAGCGAGTTCTTC
d_gene: NA; len: 11; v_gene: TRBV5-5; j_gene: TRBJ2-2; abundance: NA; CDR3aa: CASSGRRELFF; CDR3nt: TGTGCCAGCAGCGGGAGGCGGGAGCTGTTTTTT
d_gene: TRBD1; len: 13; v_gene: TRBV2; j_gene: TRBJ1-4; abundance: NA; CDR3aa: CASKRGPNEKLFF; CDR3nt: TGTGCCAGCAAGAGGGGGCCTAATGAAAAACTGTTTTTT
d_gene: NA; len: 15; v_gene: TRBV5-5; j_gene: TRBJ1-1; abundance: NA; CDR3aa: CASSLPGASGTEAFF; CDR3nt: TGTGCCAGCAGCTTACCCGGAGCCAGCGGAACTGAAGCTTTCTTT
d_gene: NA; len: 14; v_gene: TRBV18; j_gene: TRBJ1-1; abundance: NA; CDR3aa: CASSPPDRRAEAFF; CDR3nt: TGTGCCAGCTCACCACCTGACAGGCGGGCTGAAGCTTTCTTT
d_gene: NA; len: 17; v_gene: TRBV11-3; j_gene: TRBJ1-1; abundance: NA; CDR3aa: CASSRRLGNAMNTEAFF; CDR3nt: TGTGCCAGCAGCCGAAGGCTCGGGAACGCCATGAACACTGAAGCTTTCTTT
d_gene: TRBD1; len: 15; v_gene: TRBV6-5; j_gene: TRBJ1-6; abundance: NA; CDR3aa: CASTQGDRDRSPLHF; CDR3nt: TGTGCCAGCACCCAAGGGGACAGGGATCGTTCACCCCTCCACTTT